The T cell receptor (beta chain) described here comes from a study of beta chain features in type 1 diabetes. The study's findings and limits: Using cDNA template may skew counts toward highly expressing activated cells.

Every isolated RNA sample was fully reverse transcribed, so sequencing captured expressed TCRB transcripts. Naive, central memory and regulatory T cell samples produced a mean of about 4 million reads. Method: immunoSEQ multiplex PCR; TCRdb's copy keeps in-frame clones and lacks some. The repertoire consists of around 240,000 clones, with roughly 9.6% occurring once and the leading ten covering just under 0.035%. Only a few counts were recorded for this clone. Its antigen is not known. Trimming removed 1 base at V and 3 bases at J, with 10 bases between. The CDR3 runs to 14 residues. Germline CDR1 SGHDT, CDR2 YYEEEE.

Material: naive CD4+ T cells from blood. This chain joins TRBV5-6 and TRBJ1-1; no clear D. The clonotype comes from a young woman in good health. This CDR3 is CASSLISDDTEAFF. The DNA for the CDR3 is TGTGCCAGCAGCTTGATCAGTGATGACACTGAAGCTTTCTTT.